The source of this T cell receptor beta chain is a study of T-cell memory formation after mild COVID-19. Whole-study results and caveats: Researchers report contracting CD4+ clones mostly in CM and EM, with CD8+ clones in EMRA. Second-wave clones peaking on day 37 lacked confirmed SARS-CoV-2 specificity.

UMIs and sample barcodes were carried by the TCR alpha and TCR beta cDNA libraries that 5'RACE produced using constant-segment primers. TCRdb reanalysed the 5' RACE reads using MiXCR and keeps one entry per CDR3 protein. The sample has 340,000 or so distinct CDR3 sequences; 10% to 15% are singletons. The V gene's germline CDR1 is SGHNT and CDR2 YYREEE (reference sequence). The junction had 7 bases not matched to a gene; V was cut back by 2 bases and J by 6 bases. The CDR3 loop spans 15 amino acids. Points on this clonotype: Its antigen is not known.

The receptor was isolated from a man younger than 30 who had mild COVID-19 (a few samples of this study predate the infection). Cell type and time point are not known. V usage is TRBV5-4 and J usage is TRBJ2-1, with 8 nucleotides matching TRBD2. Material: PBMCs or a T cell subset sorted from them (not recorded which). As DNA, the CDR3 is TGTGCCAGCAGCTTCGGCGGGGGGATCATCAATGAGCAGTTCTTC. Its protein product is CASSFGGGIINEQFF.